Each of the 25 T cell receptor beta chains below was sequenced from the same sample in a study of blood T cell repertoires in COVID-19. Produced via immunoSEQ multiplex PCR; TCRdb's table is partial and in-frame only. The table has fewer than 250,000 clones, about four fifths seen once; the top ten hold under 8%. The sequenced material came from peripheral blood. These receptors originate from a man aged 55-75 years with acute or convalescent COVID-19.

The CDR3 DNA follows: TGTGCCAGCAGCATAGGGGACAGGGGGAACACTGAAGCTTTCTTT. Protein: CASSIGDRGNTEAFF. J is TRBJ1-1 and V is TRBV9, with 10 positions matching TRBD1. After removal of 4 bases from V and 1 base from J, the junction contained 4 bases not matched to a gene. CDR3 length: 15 residues. Looked up from germline, CDR1 is SGDLS and CDR2 is YYNGEE.

The rearrangement joins TRBV29-1 to TRBJ2-7; 10 bases agree with TRBD2. CDR1 is SQVTM, CDR2 ANQGSEA, per germline. Trimming cost V 6 bases and J 0 bases; bases outside gene matches: 5. CDR3 length: 14 amino acids. For the CDR3, the DNA is TGCAGCGTGCCTACTAGCGGGGCCTCCTACGAGCAGTACTTC. Translating it yields CSVPTSGASYEQYF.

This chain uses TRBV3-1 (or the pseudogene TRBV3-2) with TRBJ2-7, with D possibly being TRBD1 (5 bases). The V end was cut by 0 bases, the J end by 12 bases, with 15 bases between. CDR3 size: 13 residues. The germline CDR1 and CDR2 sequences are LGHDT and YNNKEL (reference sequence). Here the CDR3 DNA reads TGTGCCAGCAGCCAAGAACGCAGGGCGTTTCTGTACTTC. Protein: CASSQERRAFLYF.

There are a few counts of this clone. The chain carries TRBV7-9 and TRBJ1-3, with 7 positions matching TRBD1. There are 16 residues in the CDR3. Per germline, CDR1 SEHNR and CDR2 FQNEAQ (reference sequence). The V and J ends lost 6 bases and 3 bases, in that order; junction bases with no gene match: 11. CDR3 sequence: CASSRQGLRGGNTIYF. The CDR3 DNA reads TGTGCCAGCAGTCGACAGGGTTTAAGGGGTGGAAACACCATATATTTT.

In this sample, this clone turned up once. J is TRBJ2-5 and V is TRBV7-2; 7 nucleotides align to TRBD2. CDR3 length: 16 residues. Germline V gene sequence: CDR1 SGHTA, CDR2 FQGNSA. V gave up 5 bases and J gave up 0 bases; unmatched junction bases: 9. CDR3 sequence reads: CASSPSLAENQETQYF. Written as DNA, the CDR3 is TGTGCCAGCAGCCCATCTCTAGCGGAAAACCAAGAGACCCAGTACTTC.

In DNA form, the CDR3 reads TGTGCCAGCAGCTTAGGGTCAACAGCATATGGCTACACCTTC. This gives the protein CASSLGSTAYGYTF. The V gene is TRBV7-2, the J gene TRBJ1-2; D gene ambiguous. CDR3 length equals 14 residues. The ends were cut back, 1 base at V and 5 bases at J, with 11 bases in the middle. CDR1 is SGHTA, CDR2 FQGNSA, per germline.

The V and J genes are TRBV12-3 or TRBV12-4 and TRBJ2-3; weak D call: TRBD1 (5 bases). Trimming took off 0 bases at V and 4 bases at J, with 5 bases between the two ends. CDR3 length equals 13 residues. As DNA, the CDR3 is TGTGCCAGCAGTTTAGCAGGGGCAGATACGCAGTATTTT. Translated: CASSLAGADTQYF.

The chain employs TRBV30 and TRBJ1-2; D is undetermined. The ends were cut back, 0 bases at V and 4 bases at J, with 18 bases in the middle. Germline V lookup: CDR1 GTSNPN, CDR2 SVGIG (reference sequence). The CDR3 has 16 amino acids. In nucleotides, the CDR3 is TGTGCCTGGAGTGTACCCCCCTTCGGTACCGCCTATGGCTACACCTTC. Translating it yields CAWSVPPFGTAYGYTF.

The chain has TRBV20-1 and TRBJ2-1, with 9 bases that match TRBD2. V trimming: 3 bases; J trimming: 4 bases; junction bases outside the gene matches: 7. The length of the CDR3 is 15 residues. Germline V CDR1 and CDR2: DFQATT, SNEGSKA (reference sequence). The CDR3 DNA reads TGCAGTGCTAGTGATAGCGGGGGAGCATACAATGAGCAGTTCTTC. Protein product: CSASDSGGAYNEQFF.

V is TRBV5-1 and J is TRBJ2-3, with TRBD2 as a possible D gene (5 bases). This CDR3 comprises 14 residues. Germline values: CDR1 SGHRS, CDR2 YFSETQ. V shed 0 bases and J shed 5 bases, with 10 bases lying between them. Here the CDR3 DNA reads TGCGCCAGCAGCTTGGGGTCCGGGGTAGATACGCAGTATTTT. Protein sequence: CASSLGSGVDTQYF. Filled out from reference TRBV5-1 and TRBJ2-3, the complete variable domain reads KAGVTQTPRYLIKTRGQQVTLSCSPISGHRSVSWYQQTPGQGLQFLFEYFSETQRNKGNFPGRFSGRQFSNSRSEMNVSTLELGDSALYLCASSLGSGVDTQYFGPGTRLTVL.

A single count supports this clone. The rearrangement uses TRBV6-5 and TRBJ1-5; the D gene is possibly TRBD1 (5 bases). This CDR3 is 12 amino acids long. The ends were cut back, 8 bases at V and 4 bases at J, with 9 bases in the middle. Germline-derived CDR1 and CDR2 are MNHEY and SVGAGI. CDR3 residues: CASGGGNQPQHF. The CDR3 nucleotides are TGTGCCAGCGGGGGGGGGAATCAGCCCCAGCATTTT.

The rearrangement joins TRBV9 to TRBJ1-1; 9 bases are a match to TRBD1. The CDR3 loop spans 13 amino acids. Unmatched junction bases numbered 2, after V lost 0 bases and J lost 8 bases. Germline-derived CDR1 and CDR2 are SGDLS and YYNGEE. The chain's CDR3 is CASSVGQGEEAFF. The CDR3 nucleotides read TGTGCCAGCAGCGTAGGACAGGGGGAAGAAGCTTTCTTT.

The chain combines TRBV6-1 with TRBJ2-1; TRBD2 is a possible D gene (5 bases). The CDR3 runs 15 residues. Germline CDR1 and CDR2: MNHNS and SASEGT. V was shortened by 1 base and J by 3 bases, with 10 bases between the two germline ends. In nucleotides, the CDR3 is TGTGCCAGCAGTGAAGACGGACTGGGCTACAATGAGCAGTTCTTC. Translating it yields CASSEDGLGYNEQFF.

The J gene is TRBJ1-2, the V gene TRBV30; 12 nucleotides agree with TRBD1. Germline CDR1 and CDR2: GTSNPN and SVGIG (reference sequence). The CDR3 has 13 amino acids. J was trimmed by 8 bases and V by 8 bases; bases with no gene match: 9. This CDR3 reads CAGDRGPGGGYTF. DNA for the CDR3: TGTGCCGGGGACAGGGGGCCAGGGGGAGGCTACACCTTC.

The chain is built from TRBV6-2 or TRBV6-3 and TRBJ2-7; a possible D gene is TRBD1 (5 bases). CDR3 length: 13 residues. V lost 0 bases to trimming and J lost 5 bases, with 8 bases between them. Germline CDR1 and CDR2: MNHEY and SVGEGT. The CDR3 DNA is TGTGCCAGCAGTTACTCAGAAGGGGACGAGCAGTACTTC. This encodes CASSYSEGDEQYF.

V is TRBV29-1 and J is TRBJ2-3, with 7 bases identical to TRBD2. CDR3 size: 15 residues. The V gene's germline CDR1 is SQVTM and CDR2 ANQGSEA. V lost 0 bases and J lost 4; bases outside the gene matches: 7. This CDR3 is CSVEDYAGEPDTQYF. CDR3 coding DNA: TGCAGCGTTGAAGATTATGCGGGAGAACCAGATACGCAGTATTTT.

V usage is TRBV3-1 (or the pseudogene TRBV3-2) and J usage is TRBJ2-1; 8 bases agree with TRBD2. The CDR3 runs to 15 residues. CDR1 and CDR2 (germline): LGHDT, YNNKEL (reference sequence). V dropped 3 bases and J dropped 7; count of bases not matched to a gene: 8. The CDR3 bases are TGTGCCAGCAGCCATAAGCGGGAGTGGAGAAATGAGCAGTTCTTC. This encodes CASSHKREWRNEQFF.

The chain employs TRBV19 and TRBJ1-4, with no clear D. There are 14 residues in the CDR3. Between the trimmed V and J ends, which lost 5 bases and 0 bases, there was a span of 7 bases. Germline V gene sequence: CDR1 LNHDA, CDR2 SQIVND (reference sequence). Here the CDR3 reads CASSFPSTNEKLFF. CDR3 DNA sequence: TGTGCCAGTAGTTTCCCGTCAACTAATGAAAAACTGTTTTTT.

This chain's CDR3 is CASSPGLGTNEKLFF. The DNA for the CDR3 is TGTGCCAGCAGCCCAGGGCTTGGCACTAATGAAAAACTGTTTTTT. This chain connects TRBV7-3 to TRBJ1-4, with D possibly being TRBD1 (5 bases). The germline CDR1 and CDR2 sequences are SGHTA and FQGTGA. The germline V and J ends were trimmed by 5 bases and 2 bases, with 12 bases remaining between them. The CDR3 has 15 amino acids.

The chain employs TRBV24-1 and TRBJ2-1, with D perhaps TRBD1 (6 bases). Germline V lookup: CDR1 KGHDR, CDR2 SFDVKD. Deletions cut 5 bases from V and 8 bases from J, with 18 bases between. The length of the CDR3 is 15 residues. This chain's CDR3 is CATSVGSRGTDEQFF. In DNA form, the CDR3 reads TGTGCCACCAGTGTTGGTTCCAGGGGTACGGATGAGCAGTTCTTC.

The V and J genes are TRBV9 and TRBJ2-3; TRBD2 agrees at 7 bases. J was trimmed by 5 bases and V by 0 bases; bases with no gene match: 9. There are 16 residues in the CDR3. CDR1 and CDR2 (germline): SGDLS, YYNGEE. In nucleotides, the CDR3 is TGTGCCAGCAGCGTAGCTCACGCGGGGGTGGTAGATACGCAGTATTTT. Encoded protein: CASSVAHAGVVDTQYF.

The rearrangement joins TRBV11-3 to TRBJ2-1, with TRBD1 as a possible D gene (7 bases). Trimming stripped 1 base from V and 6 bases from J, with 13 bases between. CDR1 and CDR2 from the germline V gene are SGHNT and YENEEA. The CDR3 loop spans 15 amino acids. This CDR3 is CASSLGQGGFNEQFF. As DNA, the CDR3 is TGTGCCAGCAGCTTAGGACAGGGAGGTTTCAATGAGCAGTTCTTC.

Only a few counts were recorded for this clone. The chain couples TRBV6-6 to TRBJ1-3, with 7 bases lining up with TRBD1. CDR3 length: 16 residues. With 7 bases clipped from V and 2 bases from J, the junction kept 11 bases outside the gene matches. Germline V gene data show CDR1 as MNHNY and CDR2 as SVGAGI (reference sequence). For the CDR3, the DNA is TGTGCCAGCATTAAAGGCGACAGGGCCGCTGGAAACACCATATATTTT. Encoded protein: CASIKGDRAAGNTIYF.

The V call is TRBV6-4, the J call TRBJ2-3, with TRBD2 matching over 10 bases. With 4 bases clipped from V and 3 bases from J, the junction kept 4 bases outside the gene matches. The length of the CDR3 is 15 residues. From germline, CDR1 is MRHNA and CDR2 SNTAGT. CDR3 bases: TGTGCCAGCAGTGCCGCTAGCGGGGGAACAGATACGCAGTATTTT. Its translation: CASSAASGGTDTQYF.

This clone was recorded only once. V is TRBV5-8 and J is TRBJ1-5; possibly TRBD1 for D (6 bases). V gave up 4 bases and J gave up 3 bases, with 23 bases separating them. This CDR3 is 18 amino acids long. Germline CDR1 is SGHTS and CDR2 is YDEGEE. The DNA for the CDR3 is TGTGCCAGCAGCCTATACGTCCGGCTTACAGGGAACAATCAGCCCCAGCATTTT. Amino acids: CASSLYVRLTGNNQPQHF.